This T cell receptor (beta chain) comes out of a study of blood T cells in healthy people across ages. The use of a sample-barcoded 5' primer and a J-beta primer mix characterized a second PCR of roughly 6 to 11 cycles. TCRdb processed the 5' RACE reads anew with MiXCR; each CDR3 protein has one entry. The table records about 800,000 distinct CDR3 sequences, around 25% of them present only once. The CDR3 loop spans 13 amino acids. The germline gives CDR1 MNHEY, CDR2 SMNVEV (reference sequence). Trimming took 6 bases from V and 6 from J, leaving 14 bases between them. The same sample was also used in a study of T cells of mothers and their children.

The chain recombines TRBV27 with TRBJ1-1; possibly TRBD1 for D (5 bases). The sequence was collected from a boy between 10 and 17 years old in good health. The sample comprised blood. CDR3 coding DNA: TGTGCCAGCAGCTATCAGGGCGGCGCTGAAGCTTTCTTT. It encodes CASSYQGGAEAFF.